One sample yielded the 26 T cell receptor beta chains listed below, sequenced in a study of brain T cells in children with intractable seizures. The data were produced by immunoSEQ multiplex PCR, yet TCRdb's version contains in-frame clones alone and is incomplete. The data hold tens of thousands of clones, with around 93% observed a single time. The input for sequencing was peripheral blood, taken at surgery. Source of these receptors: a boy younger than two with tuberous sclerosis and intractable seizures.

The V gene is TRBV19, the J gene TRBJ2-1, with D tentatively TRBD2 (6 bases). This CDR3 is 16 amino acids long. Trimming took 3 bases from V and 6 from J, leaving 18 bases between them. Germline CDR1 and CDR2: LNHDA and SQIVND (reference sequence). Here the CDR3 DNA reads TGTGCCAGTAGTATCCAGACTAGAGGGATCATCAATGAGCAGTTCTTC. Amino acid sequence: CASSIQTRGIINEQFF.

This chain links TRBV5-5 with TRBJ1-1, with 12 bases fitting TRBD1. The CDR3 covers 16 residues. CDR1 and CDR2 from the germline V gene are SGHKS and YYEKEE (reference sequence). The ends lost 4 bases at V and 4 bases at J; junction bases unmatched: 8. The CDR3 protein is CASSRTGTGGSTEAFF. The CDR3 coding sequence is TGTGCCAGCAGCAGAACCGGGACAGGGGGCTCCACTGAAGCTTTCTTT.

The J gene is TRBJ2-1, the V gene TRBV9; TRBD2 is a possible D gene (5 bases). The germline gives CDR1 SGDLS, CDR2 YYNGEE. The CDR3 has 14 amino acids. Trimming left V 0 bases short and J 13 bases short, with 17 bases between. CDR3 nucleotide sequence: TGTGCCAGCAGCGTAGCTAGGCTAGCAACGATCCAGTTCTTC. This encodes CASSVARLATIQFF.

The chain is built from TRBV30 and TRBJ2-7; no clear D gene. Germline CDR1 is GTSNPN and CDR2 is SVGIG (reference sequence). Trimming removed 5 bases at V and 0 bases at J, with 11 bases between. The CDR3 loop spans 13 amino acids. As DNA, the CDR3 is TGTGCCTGGGGCCCGTGGCCCTCCTACGAGCAGTACTTC. Its translation is CAWGPWPSYEQYF. Drawing the rest from reference TRBV30 and TRBJ2-7, the complete variable domain is SQTIHQWPATLVQPVGSPLSLECTVEGTSNPNLYWYRQAAGRGLQLLFYSVGIGQISSEVPQNLSASRPQDRQFILSSKKLLLSDSGFYLCAWGPWPSYEQYFGPGTRLTVT.

The chain couples TRBV3-1 (or the pseudogene TRBV3-2) to TRBJ1-4, with 9 bases lining up with TRBD1. This CDR3 comprises 16 residues. The germline V gene has CDR1 LGHDT and CDR2 YNNKEL (reference sequence). V lost 4 bases, J lost 4 bases, and 7 bases stayed unmatched. DNA for the CDR3: TGTGCCAGCAGCCCAAGACCGGGACAGGGTAATGAAAAACTGTTTTTT. Translation: CASSPRPGQGNEKLFF.

The V call is TRBV7-9, the J call TRBJ2-7, with unresolved D. CDR1 and CDR2 from the germline V gene are SEHNR and FQNEAQ (reference sequence). Trimming cost V 2 bases and J 5 bases, with 10 bases left between them. The length of the CDR3 is 13 residues. CDR3 sequence reads: CASSLQTVHEQYF. In DNA form, the CDR3 reads TGTGCCAGCAGCTTACAGACGGTCCACGAGCAGTACTTC.

The rearrangement joins TRBV6-5 to TRBJ2-7; 9 bases fit TRBD1. The V segment lost 7 bases and the J segment 5 bases; nucleotides outside the gene matches: 3. The CDR3 runs to 12 residues. The germline V gene encodes CDR1 MNHEY and CDR2 SVGAGI. The CDR3 sequence: CASKQGANEQYF. CDR3 nucleotide sequence: TGTGCCAGCAAACAGGGGGCCAACGAGCAGTACTTC.

The rearrangement joins TRBV24-1 to TRBJ2-1, with D perhaps matching TRBD1 (7 bases). The germline V gene encodes CDR1 KGHDR and CDR2 SFDVKD. The V end lost 12 bases, the J end lost 10 bases, and 21 bases lay between the germline ends. This CDR3 has 13 amino acids. CDR3 sequence: CASGGPLGEEQFF. The CDR3 coding sequence is TGTGCCTCAGGGGGGCCGTTGGGTGAGGAGCAGTTCTTC.

The gene calls are TRBV27 and TRBJ1-1, with D hard to call. The CDR3 runs 13 residues. Deletions cut 5 bases from V and 4 bases from J, with 11 bases between. Germline V CDR1 and CDR2: MNHEY, SMNVEV (reference sequence). The CDR3, as DNA: TGTGCCAGCAGTGACCGGGAAGGCACTGAAGCTTTCTTT. It translates to CASSDREGTEAFF.

This chain joins TRBV3-1 (or the pseudogene TRBV3-2) and TRBJ1-1; D possibly corresponds to TRBD1 (5 bases). This CDR3 spans 12 amino acids. The V gene's germline CDR1 is LGHDT and CDR2 YNNKEL (reference sequence). Trimming left V 1 base short and J 8 bases short, with 8 bases between. As DNA, the CDR3 is TGTGCCAGCAGCCAAGCGACAGCAGAAGCTTTCTTT. Residues: CASSQATAEAFF.

The rearrangement links TRBV14 to TRBJ2-7; 14 bases map to TRBD2. V trimming: 4 bases; J trimming: 1 base; junction bases outside the gene matches: 3. The CDR3 covers 16 residues. Germline V lookup: CDR1 SGHDN, CDR2 FVKESK. The CDR3 loop reads CASSLRLAGGSYEQYF. CDR3 DNA sequence: TGTGCCAGCAGCCTTCGACTAGCGGGAGGGTCCTACGAGCAGTACTTC.

The chain combines TRBV2 with TRBJ2-6, with 11 nucleotides matching TRBD1. The CDR3 extends over 16 amino acids. Germline V gene data show CDR1 as SNHLY and CDR2 as FYNNEI. With V trimmed by 4 bases and J by 2 bases, 1 base remained unmatched. The CDR3 region is CASSGDRGTGANVLTF. The DNA for the CDR3 is TGTGCCAGCAGTGGGGACAGGGGGACTGGGGCCAACGTCCTGACTTTC.

The J gene is TRBJ1-1, the V gene TRBV5-1, with TRBD1 matching over 7 bases. Germline CDR1 is SGHRS and CDR2 is YFSETQ. The J segment lost 4 bases and the V segment lost 2 bases, leaving 8 bases of the junction unmatched. This CDR3 region has 15 residues. CDR3 sequence reads: CASSLRQGGGTEAFF. CDR3 DNA sequence: TGCGCCAGCAGCTTACGACAGGGTGGGGGCACTGAAGCTTTCTTT.

The chain couples TRBV19 to TRBJ2-3; 8 bases are shared with TRBD1. Germline CDR1 is LNHDA and CDR2 is SQIVND (reference sequence). With 2 bases clipped from V and 8 bases from J, the junction kept 15 bases outside the gene matches. The CDR3 length is 17 residues. CDR3 amino acids: CASSIIRGGQGSCTQYF. In DNA, the CDR3 is TGTGCCAGTAGTATAATTCGGGGAGGACAGGGCTCCTGTACGCAGTATTTT.

This clone turned up a few times. The gene calls are TRBV2 and TRBJ1-5; 10 positions agree with TRBD1. With V trimmed by 6 bases and J by 7 bases, 6 bases remained unmatched. Per the germline V gene, CDR1 is SNHLY and CDR2 is FYNNEI. The CDR3 runs to 14 residues. CDR3 DNA sequence: TGTGCCAGCAGCCGACAGGGGGCGAGACAGCCCCAGCATTTT. It specifies CASSRQGARQPQHF. Supplemented by reference TRBV2 and TRBJ1-5, the full variable domain reads EPEVTQTPSHQVTQMGQEVILRCVPISNHLYFYWYRQILGQKVEFLVSFYNNEISEKSEIFDDQFSVERPDGSNFTLKIRSTKLEDSAMYFCASSRQGARQPQHFGDGTRLSIL.

This sequence joins TRBV30 and TRBJ1-2; D is perhaps TRBD1 (5 bases). Germline CDR1 GTSNPN, CDR2 SVGIG (reference sequence). The CDR3 runs to 12 residues. Trimming shortened V by 0 bases and J by 6 bases, and 8 bases separated the two germline ends. In nucleotides, the CDR3 is TGTGCCTGGAGTGTCGGGACGCATGGCTACACCTTC. It is translated as CAWSVGTHGYTF.

A word on this clone: Different DNA sequences within this sample yield the same CDR3. This sequence joins TRBV5-1 and TRBJ2-5; no clear D gene. This CDR3 region has 12 residues. CDR1 and CDR2 (germline): SGHRS, YFSETQ. The germline V and J ends were trimmed by 0 bases and 4 bases, with 4 bases remaining between them. CDR3 coding DNA: TGCGCCAGCAGCTTGGCCGGAGAGACCCAGTACTTC. Translation gives CASSLAGETQYF.

The chain links TRBV12-3 or TRBV12-4 to TRBJ1-1; D unclear. The CDR3 covers 13 residues. Trimming stripped 2 bases from V and 0 bases from J, with 4 bases between. The DNA of the CDR3 is TGTGCCAGCAGTTTAAGTCTGAACACTGAAGCTTTCTTT. This translates into CASSLSLNTEAFF.

The J gene is TRBJ2-7, the V gene TRBV5-4, with TRBD2 as a possible D gene (6 bases). The germline V gene encodes CDR1 SGHNT and CDR2 YYREEE (reference sequence). Trimming removed 0 bases at V and 2 bases at J, with 12 bases between. The CDR3 has 15 residues. The CDR3 sequence: CASSLGGARPYEQYF. The CDR3, as DNA: TGTGCCAGCAGCTTGGGCGGGGCCCGACCCTACGAGCAGTACTTC.

The rearrangement joins TRBV27 to TRBJ2-7; 10 bases fit TRBD2. This CDR3 is 14 amino acids long. CDR1 is MNHEY and CDR2 is SMNVEV in the germline V gene (reference sequence). V dropped 6 bases and J dropped 2; count of bases not matched to a gene: 4. CDR3 region: CASSLSGRAYEQYF. The CDR3 DNA follows: TGTGCCAGCAGCCTAAGCGGGAGGGCCTACGAGCAGTACTTC.

This clone has a single count. This chain links TRBV4-1 with TRBJ2-5; the D is unclear. CDR1 is MGHRA, CDR2 YSYEKL, per germline. Trimming took 1 base from V and 1 from J, leaving 7 bases between them. This CDR3 region has 14 residues. The CDR3 region is CASSQVTTQETQYF. CDR3 DNA sequence: TGCGCCAGCAGCCAAGTCACAACCCAAGAGACCCAGTACTTC.

The V and J genes are TRBV21-1 and TRBJ2-2. TRBV21-1 is assigned pseudogene status. The CDR3 spans 18 residues. The CDR3 nucleotides read TGTGCCAGCAGCAAAGCACCCACCTTCCGACCCAACACCGGGGAGCTGTTTTTT. It specifies CASSKAPTFRPNTGELFF.

The V and J genes are TRBV9 and TRBJ1-2, with 11 bases identical to TRBD1. This CDR3 spans 12 amino acids. Germline CDR1 SGDLS, CDR2 YYNGEE. The junction had 0 bases not matched to a gene; V was cut back by 3 bases and J by 8 bases. In DNA form, the CDR3 reads TGTGCCAGCAGCGGGACAGGGGGCGGCTACACCTTC. Protein product: CASSGTGGGYTF. The whole variable domain, filled in from reference TRBV9 and TRBJ1-2, reads DSGVTQTPKHLITATGQRVTLRCSPRSGDLSVYWYQQSLDQGLQFLIQYYNGEERAKGNILERFSAQQFPDLHSELNLSSLELGDSALYFCASSGTGGGYTFGSGTRLTVV.

J is TRBJ1-2 and V is TRBV2; no definite D call. The CDR3 contains 12 residues. CDR1 is SNHLY and CDR2 is FYNNEI in the germline V gene. V was cut by 7 bases and J by 3 bases, with 9 bases left in between. CDR3 protein: CASTQRDYGYTF. CDR3 sequence (DNA): TGTGCCAGCACCCAAAGGGACTATGGCTACACCTTC. Combining the CDR3 with reference TRBV2 and TRBJ1-2 gives the whole variable domain EPEVTQTPSHQVTQMGQEVILRCVPISNHLYFYWYRQILGQKVEFLVSFYNNEISEKSEIFDDQFSVERPDGSNFTLKIRSTKLEDSAMYFCASTQRDYGYTFGSGTRLTVV.

Here the CDR3 reads CASSYNSGGRATDTQYF. The CDR3 DNA is TGTGCCAGCAGTTATAACAGCGGCGGGAGAGCGACAGATACGCAGTATTTT. The rearrangement links TRBV2 to TRBJ2-3; 7 positions agree with TRBD2. This CDR3 region has 17 residues. CDR1 SNHLY and CDR2 FYNNEI come from the germline V gene. Losses at the gene ends were 5 bases for V and 3 bases for J; bases not matched to a gene: 14.

The chain is built from TRBV7-9 and TRBJ1-2; D ambiguous. There are 13 residues in the CDR3. Germline CDR1 and CDR2: SEHNR and FQNEAQ (reference sequence). V dropped 0 bases and J dropped 4 bases, with 6 bases sitting between them. The CDR3 protein is CASSLAKLYGYTF. The CDR3 DNA reads TGTGCCAGCAGCTTAGCCAAGCTCTATGGCTACACCTTC.